The 15 T cell receptor beta chains listed next were all sequenced from one sample in a study of cytomegalovirus exposure and HLA in healthy donors. A multiplex PCR was run with 60 Vbeta primers and 13 Jbeta primers. Only in-frame clones appear in the TCRdb table, and some are missing; sequencing was by immunoSEQ multiplex PCR. Of 100,000 or so clones listed, 70% to 80% are singletons. Source material: PBMCs. Receptor source: a man in his forties in good health and CMV-seronegative.

This rearrangement joins TRBV29-1 to TRBJ2-3; D is perhaps TRBD2 (5 bases). This CDR3 contains 14 residues. V lost 3 bases and J 7 bases, leaving 17 bases between the germline ends. Germline CDR1 and CDR2: SQVTM and ANQGSEA. CDR3 nucleotide sequence: TGCAGCGTTGACCTCGGACTGTCTACATATACGCAGTATTTT. This sequence encodes CSVDLGLSTYTQYF.

This chain joins TRBV27 and TRBJ1-5; D possibly corresponds to TRBD1 (5 bases). Trimming took 6 bases from V and 4 from J, leaving 13 bases between them. Germline lookup yields CDR1 MNHEY and CDR2 SMNVEV (reference sequence). There are 14 residues in the CDR3. The CDR3 nucleotides read TGTGCCAGCAGCAATACGGGGGGAAATCAGCCCCAGCATTTT. Its protein is CASSNTGGNQPQHF.

In its sample, this clone was seen a few times. The chain links TRBV28 to TRBJ1-6; a possible D gene is TRBD1 (5 bases). The germline gives CDR1 MDHEN, CDR2 SYDVKM. The CDR3 spans 14 residues. V lost 3 bases and J lost 5, with 8 bases in between. CDR3: CASSFGGNNSPLHF. CDR3 DNA sequence: TGTGCCAGCAGTTTCGGGGGGAATAATTCACCCCTCCACTTT.

This clone has only a few counts. The V call is TRBV30, the J call TRBJ2-3; possibly TRBD2 for D (6 bases). Trimming stripped 0 bases from V and 5 bases from J, with 9 bases between. Germline V gene sequence: CDR1 GTSNPN, CDR2 SVGIG (reference sequence). This CDR3 has 13 amino acids. CDR3 loop: CAWSVRGIDTQYF. CDR3 in DNA: TGTGCCTGGAGTGTACGGGGGATAGATACGCAGTATTTT.

This chain connects TRBV11-3 to TRBJ2-2; TRBD2 aligns across 7 bases. In germline, CDR1 is SGHNT, CDR2 YENEEA. The V segment lost 3 bases and the J segment 6 bases; nucleotides outside the gene matches: 1. This CDR3 region has 13 residues. This CDR3 reads CASSFGLAGELFF. The CDR3 DNA reads TGTGCCAGCAGCTTCGGACTAGCCGGGGAGCTGTTTTTT.

This clone was counted once. The J gene is TRBJ2-4, the V gene TRBV28; D gene uncertain. Between the trimmed V and J ends, which lost 3 bases and 6 bases, there was a span of 15 bases. Germline lookup yields CDR1 MDHEN and CDR2 SYDVKM. This CDR3 is 15 amino acids long. The CDR3 DNA sequence: TGTGCCAGCAGTTTTCAACCGGGTGGCGGAAACATTCAGTACTTC. This codes for CASSFQPGGGNIQYF.

The sample holds a few counts of this clone. The chain employs TRBV19 and TRBJ2-7; 7 nucleotides align to TRBD1. The CDR3 extends over 13 amino acids. Germline V gene lookup returns CDR1 LNHDA and CDR2 SQIVND (reference sequence). Germline trimming cut 5 bases from V and 4 bases from J; bases unmatched to any gene: 5. The CDR3 is CASSDGRGYEQYF. For the CDR3, the DNA is TGTGCCAGTAGTGACGGCAGGGGGTACGAGCAGTACTTC.

This clone has only one observation. This chain joins TRBV11-3 and TRBJ2-7; 13 bases agree with TRBD2. This CDR3 spans 15 amino acids. With V trimmed by 3 bases and J by 4 bases, 3 bases remained unmatched. The V gene's germline CDR1 is SGHNT and CDR2 YENEEA. Here the CDR3 reads CASSFPGLAGYEQYF. DNA of the CDR3: TGTGCCAGCAGCTTCCCGGGACTAGCGGGGTACGAGCAGTACTTC. Filled out from reference TRBV11-3 and TRBJ2-7, the complete variable domain reads EAGVVQSPRYKIIEKKQPVAFWCNPISGHNTLYWYLQNLGQGPELLIRYENEEAVDDSQLPKDRFSAERLKGVDSTLKIQPAELGDSAVYLCASSFPGLAGYEQYFGPGTRLTVT.

CDR3 sequence reads: CASSEAVRRYEQYF. CDR3 sequence (DNA): TGTGCCAGCAGTGAAGCCGTCAGGCGATACGAGCAGTACTTC. The rearrangement uses TRBV2 and TRBJ2-7; D gene unclear. From germline, CDR1 is SNHLY and CDR2 FYNNEI. The V end was cut by 0 bases, the J end by 4 bases, with 10 bases between. This CDR3 contains 14 residues. The variable domain in full, completed from reference TRBV2 and TRBJ2-7, reads EPEVTQTPSHQVTQMGQEVILRCVPISNHLYFYWYRQILGQKVEFLVSFYNNEISEKSEIFDDQFSVERPDGSNFTLKIRSTKLEDSAMYFCASSEAVRRYEQYFGPGTRLTVT.

This sequence joins TRBV5-8 and TRBJ1-4, with D unclear. The CDR3 length is 15 residues. Germline lookup yields CDR1 SGHTS and CDR2 YDEGEE. Trimming stripped 4 bases from V and 7 bases from J, with 17 bases between. The CDR3 DNA sequence: TGTGCCAGCAGCGTCAGAGGTCCGGTTTCTGAAAAACTGTTTTTT. Protein product: CASSVRGPVSEKLFF.

This chain uses TRBV19 with TRBJ1-2, with a tentative D call TRBD1 (5 bases). With 2 bases removed from V and 8 bases from J, the gap between germline ends came to 18 bases. Germline V lookup: CDR1 LNHDA, CDR2 SQIVND (reference sequence). The CDR3 has 15 residues. CDR3 in DNA: TGTGCCAGTAGTATATTGGGGCAGGGCCGTGAAGGCTACACCTTC. Protein: CASSILGQGREGYTF.

This clone appeared a single time. The chain is built from TRBV19 and TRBJ2-3, with 11 bases lining up with TRBD2. CDR1 and CDR2 (germline): LNHDA, SQIVND (reference sequence). Unmatched junction bases numbered 12, after V lost 7 bases and J lost 9 bases. The CDR3 consists of 15 residues. As DNA, the CDR3 is TGTGCCAGTACCAGGGGTAGCGGGGGGGCGGGGACGCAGTATTTT. Its protein is CASTRGSGGAGTQYF.

The V and J genes are TRBV28 and TRBJ2-7; 7 bases fit TRBD2. V gave up 6 bases and J gave up 4 bases; unmatched junction bases: 9. The germline V gene encodes CDR1 MDHEN and CDR2 SYDVKM. The CDR3 length is 14 residues. CDR3 bases: TGTGCCAGCAGGTCCTCCCGGGGGGAATACGAGCAGTACTTC. The encoded protein is CASRSSRGEYEQYF.

This CDR3 reads CASSPDSQYEQYF. The DNA for the CDR3 is TGTGCCAGTAGTCCGGACAGCCAGTACGAGCAGTACTTC. The rearrangement links TRBV19 to TRBJ2-7; a weak D match, TRBD1 (6 bases). The CDR3 runs to 13 residues. Trimming took off 5 bases at V and 4 bases at J, with 12 bases between the two ends. Germline lookup yields CDR1 LNHDA and CDR2 SQIVND (reference sequence).

V usage is TRBV18 and J usage is TRBJ2-1; 8 bases are shared with TRBD1. Per the germline V gene, CDR1 is KGHSH and CDR2 is LQKENI. V shed 5 bases and J 5 bases; nucleotides not matched to a gene: 8. This CDR3 is 15 amino acids long. Here the CDR3 DNA reads TGTGCCAGCTCATCCGGGACAGGCGTTAACAATGAGCAGTTCTTC. This encodes CASSSGTGVNNEQFF.